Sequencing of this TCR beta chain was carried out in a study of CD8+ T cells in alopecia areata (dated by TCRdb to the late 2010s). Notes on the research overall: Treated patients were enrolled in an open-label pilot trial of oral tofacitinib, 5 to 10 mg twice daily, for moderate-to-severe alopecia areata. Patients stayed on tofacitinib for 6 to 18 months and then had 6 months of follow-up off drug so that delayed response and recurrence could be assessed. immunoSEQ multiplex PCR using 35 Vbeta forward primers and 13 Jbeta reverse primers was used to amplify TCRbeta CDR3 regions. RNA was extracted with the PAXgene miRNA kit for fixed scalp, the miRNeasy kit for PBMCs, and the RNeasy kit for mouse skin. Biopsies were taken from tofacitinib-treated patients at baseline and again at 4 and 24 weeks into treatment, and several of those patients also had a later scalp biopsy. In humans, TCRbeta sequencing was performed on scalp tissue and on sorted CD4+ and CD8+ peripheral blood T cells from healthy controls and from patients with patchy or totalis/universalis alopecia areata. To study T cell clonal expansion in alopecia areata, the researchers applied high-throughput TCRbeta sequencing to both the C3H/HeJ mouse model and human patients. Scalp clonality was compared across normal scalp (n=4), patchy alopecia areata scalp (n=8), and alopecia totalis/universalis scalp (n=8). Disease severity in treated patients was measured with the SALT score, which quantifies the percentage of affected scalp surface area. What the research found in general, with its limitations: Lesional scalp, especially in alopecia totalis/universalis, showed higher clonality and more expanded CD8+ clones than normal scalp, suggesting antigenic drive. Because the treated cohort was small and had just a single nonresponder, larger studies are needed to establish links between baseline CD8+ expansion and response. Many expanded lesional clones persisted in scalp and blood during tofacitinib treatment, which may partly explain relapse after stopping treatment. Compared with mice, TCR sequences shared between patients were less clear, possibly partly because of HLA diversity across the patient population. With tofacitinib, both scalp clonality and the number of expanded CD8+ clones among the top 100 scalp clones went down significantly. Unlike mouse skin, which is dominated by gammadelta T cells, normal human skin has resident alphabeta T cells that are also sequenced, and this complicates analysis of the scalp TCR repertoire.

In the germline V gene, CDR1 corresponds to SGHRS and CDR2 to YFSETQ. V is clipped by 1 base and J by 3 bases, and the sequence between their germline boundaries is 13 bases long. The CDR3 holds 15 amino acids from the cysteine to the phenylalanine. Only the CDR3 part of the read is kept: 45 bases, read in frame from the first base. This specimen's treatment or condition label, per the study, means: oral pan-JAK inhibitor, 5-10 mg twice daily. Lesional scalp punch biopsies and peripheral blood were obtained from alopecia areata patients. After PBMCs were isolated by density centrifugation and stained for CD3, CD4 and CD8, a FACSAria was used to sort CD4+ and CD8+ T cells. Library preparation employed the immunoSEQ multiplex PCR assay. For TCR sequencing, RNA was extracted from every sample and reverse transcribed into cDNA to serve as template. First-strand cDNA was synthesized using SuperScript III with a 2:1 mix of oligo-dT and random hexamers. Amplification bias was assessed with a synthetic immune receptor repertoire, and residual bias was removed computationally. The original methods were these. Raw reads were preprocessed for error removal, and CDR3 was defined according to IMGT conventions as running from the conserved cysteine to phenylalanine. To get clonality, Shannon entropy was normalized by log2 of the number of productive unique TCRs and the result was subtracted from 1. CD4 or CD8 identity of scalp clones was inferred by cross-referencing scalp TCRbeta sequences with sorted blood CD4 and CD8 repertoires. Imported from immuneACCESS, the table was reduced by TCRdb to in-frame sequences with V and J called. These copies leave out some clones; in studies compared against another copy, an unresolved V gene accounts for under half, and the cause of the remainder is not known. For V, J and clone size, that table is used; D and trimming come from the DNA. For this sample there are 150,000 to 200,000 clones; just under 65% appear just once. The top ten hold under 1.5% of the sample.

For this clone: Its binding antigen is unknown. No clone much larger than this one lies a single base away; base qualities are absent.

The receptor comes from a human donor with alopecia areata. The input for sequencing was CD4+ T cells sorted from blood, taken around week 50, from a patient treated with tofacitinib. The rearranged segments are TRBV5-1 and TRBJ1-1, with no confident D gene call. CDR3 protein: CASSLRAASYTEAFF. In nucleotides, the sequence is TGCGCCAGCAGCTTGAGGGCAGCAAGTTACACTGAAGCTTTCTTT.